The 21 T cell receptor beta chains given below trace back to one sample, sequenced in a study of blood T cell repertoires in COVID-19 (TCRdb year 2020). Preparation of the library involved the immunoSEQ multiplex PCR assay. The immuneACCESS repertoire file appears here via TCRdb, limited to in-frame rearrangements. These files lack a portion of the clones; in checked studies, under half of the deficit traces to unresolved V genes, and the cause of the others is not known. The sample yields about 150,000 clones; approximately 90% were counted once. 2.5% to 3% of the sample is in the top ten clones. The material sequenced was peripheral blood. The receptors were gathered from a man aged 55 to 70 with active or convalescent COVID-19.

The chain recombines TRBV5-8 with TRBJ1-2; D may be TRBD1 (5 bases). This CDR3 region has 12 residues. CDR1 SGHTS and CDR2 YDEGEE come from the germline V gene. Trimming took 3 bases from V and 7 from J, leaving 10 bases between them. As DNA, the CDR3 is TGTGCCAGCAGCTGGGGCAAGGTTGGCTACACCTTC. This gives the protein CASSWGKVGYTF. The full variable domain, its missing parts supplied by reference TRBV5-8 and TRBJ1-2, is EAGVTQSPTHLIKTRGQQATLRCSPISGHTSVYWYQQALGLGLQFLLWYDEGEERNRGNFPPRFSGRQFPNYSSELNVNALELEDSALYLCASSWGKVGYTFGSGTRLTVV.

The rearrangement links TRBV7-2 to TRBJ2-1; D remains unclear. V was clipped by 5 bases and J by 2 bases, with 10 bases between them. The CDR3 is made up of 14 amino acids. CDR1 and CDR2 (germline): SGHTA, FQGNSA. The DNA for the CDR3 is TGTGCCAGCAGCCCAGTAAACGCCTACAATGAGCAGTTCTTC. It is translated as CASSPVNAYNEQFF.

This chain joins TRBV5-1 and TRBJ2-3; the D is unclear. Germline V gene lookup returns CDR1 SGHRS and CDR2 YFSETQ. The ends were cut back, 4 bases at V and 0 bases at J, with 15 bases in the middle. The CDR3 is 16 residues long. The CDR3 region is CASSPLEATSTDTQYF. The CDR3 region has the DNA TGCGCCAGCAGCCCCTTAGAAGCGACTAGCACAGATACGCAGTATTTT.

The chain recombines TRBV11-2 with TRBJ1-3, with D unclear. Deletions cut 0 bases from V and 3 bases from J, with 12 bases between. The germline V gene has CDR1 SGHAT and CDR2 FQNNGV. The CDR3 extends over 16 amino acids. The CDR3 region has the DNA TGTGCCAGCAGCTTAGAGTTCGGGGTCGGTGGAAACACCATATATTTT. Translated: CASSLEFGVGGNTIYF.

This chain links TRBV4-2 with TRBJ1-1, with D unclear. Germline lookup yields CDR1 LGHNA and CDR2 YNFKEQ. Trimming stripped 1 base from V and 6 bases from J, with 9 bases between. The CDR3 is 13 amino acids. CDR3 residues: CASSQARRAEAFF. DNA for the CDR3: TGTGCCAGCAGCCAAGCACGACGGGCTGAAGCTTTCTTT.

The CDR3 loop is CASSYNTGGNQPQHF. CDR3 DNA sequence: TGCGCCAGCAGCTACAATACGGGGGGCAATCAGCCCCAGCATTTT. The chain carries TRBV4-1 and TRBJ1-5; perhaps TRBD1 as D (5 bases). The CDR3 runs 15 residues. Trimming took 5 bases from V and 2 from J, leaving 13 bases between them. Germline CDR1 MGHRA, CDR2 YSYEKL.

The sample holds one count of this clone. The chain joins TRBV7-8 to TRBJ2-7; D is ambiguous. The germline CDR1 and CDR2 sequences are SGHVS and FQNEAQ. CDR3 length equals 11 residues. V lost 5 bases and J lost 3, with 5 bases in between. Written as DNA, the CDR3 is TGTGCCAGCAGCCTCTTCTACGAGCAGTACTTC. Its protein product is CASSLFYEQYF.

The rearrangement joins TRBV7-8 to TRBJ1-1; tentatively, D is TRBD1 (6 bases). CDR3 size: 14 residues. Trimming removed 3 bases from V and 4 bases from J, with 12 bases in between. The germline V gene encodes CDR1 SGHVS and CDR2 FQNEAQ. In nucleotides, the CDR3 is TGTGCCAGCAGCTTGGGACATTCAGTCACTGAAGCTTTCTTT. This translates into CASSLGHSVTEAFF.

In DNA, the CDR3 is TGTGCCAGCTCACCAACCAGGGCGGTAACTGAAGCTTTCTTT. As protein: CASSPTRAVTEAFF. This rearrangement joins TRBV18 to TRBJ1-1, with D maybe TRBD1 (5 bases). V was trimmed by 2 bases and J by 5 bases, leaving 12 bases between them. The CDR3 consists of 14 residues. Germline loops: CDR1 KGHSH, CDR2 LQKENI.

V usage is TRBV3-1 (or the pseudogene TRBV3-2) and J usage is TRBJ2-3; 7 positions match TRBD2. Trimming cost V 1 base and J 4 bases; bases outside gene matches: 11. The CDR3 is 17 amino acids. The germline gives CDR1 LGHDT, CDR2 YNNKEL (reference sequence). The CDR3 sequence is CASSQGLGAGRADTQYF. The DNA for the CDR3 is TGTGCCAGCAGCCAAGGTTTAGGAGCGGGACGGGCAGATACGCAGTATTTT.

The chain carries TRBV25-1 and TRBJ2-5; TRBD2 matches 7 bases. Germline-derived CDR1 and CDR2 are MGHDK and SYGVNS. This CDR3 region has 14 residues. V lost 3 bases, J lost 1 base, and 2 bases stayed unmatched. The DNA for the CDR3 is TGTGCCAGCAGTGATACTAGCGCCCAAGAGACCCAGTACTTC. Its protein product is CASSDTSAQETQYF.

This chain links TRBV18 with TRBJ1-4; no clear D gene. Per germline, CDR1 KGHSH and CDR2 LQKENI. The ends were cut back, 4 bases at V and 4 bases at J, with 13 bases in the middle. This CDR3 has 15 residues. The CDR3 sequence: CASSLAGSGNEKLFF. CDR3 bases: TGTGCCAGCTCACTGGCCGGGAGCGGTAATGAAAAACTGTTTTTT.

The chain combines TRBV21-1 with TRBJ2-2; TRBD1, as called in the table, went unchecked against the DNA. TRBV21-1 is classified as a pseudogene. The CDR3 consists of 23 residues. The CDR3 spells CASSKDDFCRDRASPYGAGELFF. Written as DNA, the CDR3 is TGTGCCAGCAGCAAAGACGACTTCTGTAGAGACAGGGCCTCACCCTACGGGGCCGGGGAGCTGTTTTTT.

The rearrangement links TRBV2 to TRBJ1-2; 8 bases fit TRBD1. The CDR3 spans 13 residues. Germline V gene lookup returns CDR1 SNHLY and CDR2 FYNNEI. V shed 6 bases and J 6 bases; nucleotides not matched to a gene: 6. As DNA, the CDR3 is TGTGCCAGCAGCGCGGACAGGGATAATGGCTACACCTTC. Its translation is CASSADRDNGYTF.

V gene TRBV10-2 combines with J gene TRBJ2-1; TRBD2 matches at 9 bases. The V gene end was trimmed by 1 base and the J gene end by 9 bases; junction bases not matched to a gene: 4. This CDR3 contains 14 residues. Germline V gene lookup returns CDR1 WSHSY and CDR2 SAAADI. The CDR3, as DNA: TGCGCCAGCAGTGAGTTGGTAGCGGGGGCTGAGCAGTTCTTC. Protein sequence: CASSELVAGAEQFF.

V is TRBV28 and J is TRBJ1-6; the D is unclear. In germline, CDR1 is MDHEN, CDR2 SYDVKM. This CDR3 is 13 amino acids long. Trimming took 8 bases from V and 1 from J, leaving 6 bases between them. CDR3 sequence: CASLRSYNSPLHF. CDR3 DNA: TGTGCCAGCCTGAGGTCCTATAATTCACCCCTCCACTTT.

In its sample, this clone was seen a few times. This chain uses TRBV18 with TRBJ1-5; TRBD1 aligns across 12 bases. The CDR3 covers 19 residues. In germline, CDR1 is KGHSH, CDR2 LQKENI. J was trimmed by 4 bases and V by 4 bases; bases with no gene match: 14. Here the CDR3 DNA reads TGTGCCAGCTCACTTGGGACAGGGGGCCAAAAAGGGGGGAATCAGCCCCAGCATTTT. Amino acid sequence: CASSLGTGGQKGGNQPQHF.

The chain has TRBV7-9 and TRBJ2-4; D not resolved. From germline, CDR1 is SEHNR and CDR2 FQNEAQ (reference sequence). The CDR3 spans 15 residues. Trimming cost V 2 bases and J 0 bases, with 8 bases left between them. CDR3 bases: TGTGCCAGCAGCTTAATGAGCTTAGCCAAAAACATTCAGTACTTC. Translation: CASSLMSLAKNIQYF.

V usage is TRBV3-1 (or the pseudogene TRBV3-2) and J usage is TRBJ1-2; D perhaps matches TRBD1 (5 bases). The CDR3 extends over 15 amino acids. V lost 0 bases to trimming and J lost 6 bases, with 14 bases between them. CDR1 and CDR2 (germline): LGHDT, YNNKEL (reference sequence). The CDR3 loop is CASSQDDPGRNGYTF. Here the CDR3 DNA reads TGTGCCAGCAGCCAAGATGATCCAGGGCGGAATGGCTACACCTTC.

The chain combines TRBV5-5 with TRBJ2-2; D gene ambiguous. Germline values: CDR1 SGHKS, CDR2 YYEKEE (reference sequence). V was pared by 2 bases and J by 6 bases, with 8 bases between. The CDR3 has 13 amino acids. The DNA for the CDR3 is TGTGCCAGCAGCTTTCTCGAGCCCGGGGAGCTGTTTTTT. Its translation: CASSFLEPGELFF.

In its sample, this clone was seen a few times. V is TRBV5-1 and J is TRBJ1-6, with D possibly TRBD1 on 5 matching bases. Germline V gene data show CDR1 as SGHRS and CDR2 as YFSETQ. This CDR3 is 11 amino acids long. Trimming removed 0 bases from V and 16 bases from J, with 8 bases in between. The CDR3: CASSLDGGLHF. CDR3 bases: TGCGCCAGCAGCTTGGACGGGGGACTCCACTTT.